This T cell receptor beta chain was obtained from a study of T cell responses to AZD1222 COVID-19 vaccine. General study results and limits: Close to half of all spike-specific TCRs reportedly target regions of the variants that are unmutated. Donors were mostly white British, more females; clonal diversity possibly underestimated. Two AZD1222 administrations were followed by greater Spike-specific TCR breadth and depth. Regions 160-218 and 743-854 held dominance among vaccine-associated CD4 TCRs, which spanned spike.

Measured with immunoSEQ multiplex PCR; TCRdb has only the in-frame clones, and not every one. The table has under 95,000 clones, 85% to 90% seen once. About this clone: Its matching antigen is unknown.

Germline loops: CDR1 MDHEN, CDR2 SYDVKM. Trimming removed 2 bases from V and 1 base from J, with 5 bases in between. This CDR3 is 13 amino acids long. This TCR was sampled from an adult who received the AZD1222 COVID-19 vaccine. Sequenced here: peripheral blood, sampled 28 days after the second AZD1222 dose. The chain has TRBV28 and TRBJ1-1; no firm D call. CDR3 sequence (DNA): TGTGCCAGCAGTTTACCAGCGAACACTGAAGCTTTCTTT. This translates into CASSLPANTEAFF.